Listed here are 26 T cell receptor beta chains from one sample, sequenced in a study of cytomegalovirus exposure and HLA in healthy donors. Primers for the PCR totalled 60 Vbeta and 13 Jbeta. Clones were sequenced by immunoSEQ multiplex PCR, and TCRdb holds only the in-frame ones, with some missing. The data contain under 200,000 clones, about 80% of them singletons. Source material: PBMCs. All receptors come from a woman aged 40-49 years in good health and CMV-seronegative.

Concerning this clone: The junction shows a germline mismatch at one end, possibly a read error. The genes are TRBV7-9 and TRBJ2-6; 7 bases are shared with TRBD1. CDR3 length: 18 amino acids. Germline CDR1 reads SEHNR; CDR2 reads FQNEAQ (reference sequence). This chain's CDR3 is CSSSSEVGGHSGANVLTF. Written as DNA, the CDR3 is TGTTCCAGCAGCTCCGAAGTAGGGGGCCACTCTGGGGCCAACGTCCTGACTTTC.

This sequence joins TRBV27 and TRBJ1-1; TRBD1 agrees at 7 bases. Germline values: CDR1 MNHEY, CDR2 SMNVEV (reference sequence). This CDR3 spans 13 amino acids. The ends lost 7 bases at V and 4 bases at J; junction bases unmatched: 6. The CDR3 region has the DNA TGTGCCAGCACGCACAGGGGTGGCACTGAAGCTTTCTTT. Residues: CASTHRGGTEAFF.

This sequence joins TRBV7-8 and TRBJ1-4, with D perhaps matching TRBD1 (5 bases). CDR1 SGHVS and CDR2 FQNEAQ come from the germline V gene. V lost 3 bases, J lost 0 bases, and 14 bases lay in between. The CDR3 runs 17 residues. The CDR3 region is CASSFRRGRATNEKLFF. CDR3 DNA: TGTGCCAGCAGCTTTCGGAGGGGAAGAGCAACTAATGAAAAACTGTTTTTT. Full variable domain (outside the CDR3, taken from reference TRBV7-8 and TRBJ1-4): GAGVSQSPRYKVAKRGQDVALRCDPISGHVSLFWYQQALGQGPEFLTYFQNEAQLDKSGLPSDRFFAERPEGSVSTLKIQRTQQEDSAVYLCASSFRRGRATNEKLFFGSGTQLSVL.

The chain combines TRBV5-6 with TRBJ1-5; no definite D call. Germline loops: CDR1 SGHDT, CDR2 YYEEEE. Between the trimmed V and J ends, which lost 5 bases and 0 bases, there was a span of 12 bases. This CDR3 comprises 15 residues. DNA for the CDR3: TGTGCCAGCAGTCCCGGGATGTATAGCAATCAGCCCCAGCATTTT. This gives the protein CASSPGMYSNQPQHF. The full variable domain, completed using reference TRBV5-6 and TRBJ1-5, is DAGVTQSPTHLIKTRGQQVTLRCSPKSGHDTVSWYQQALGQGPQFIFQYYEEEERQRGNFPDRFSGHQFPNYSSELNVNALLLGDSALYLCASSPGMYSNQPQHFGDGTRLSIL.

V usage is TRBV6-6 and J usage is TRBJ1-4, with D possibly being TRBD1 (6 bases). Germline assignment: CDR1 MNHNY and CDR2 SVGAGI (reference sequence). The CDR3 is made up of 16 amino acids. Trimming stripped 6 bases from V and 5 bases from J, with 19 bases between. CDR3 loop: CASSYGPGQTNEKLFF. CDR3 nucleotide sequence: TGTGCCAGCAGCTACGGACCCGGACAGACGAATGAAAAACTGTTTTTT.

The chain employs TRBV28 and TRBJ2-7, with 12 bases lining up with TRBD2. Per germline, CDR1 MDHEN and CDR2 SYDVKM. This CDR3 comprises 15 residues. The J segment lost 2 bases and the V segment lost 5 bases, leaving 4 bases of the junction unmatched. The CDR3 here is CASSPRTSGAYEQYF. The DNA for the CDR3 is TGTGCCAGCAGTCCTCGGACTAGCGGGGCCTACGAGCAGTACTTC.

Comments on this clone: One end of the junction is discordant with germline, which a read error may explain. The chain recombines TRBV30 with TRBJ2-5, with 7 bases that match TRBD1. Germline V CDR1 and CDR2: GTSNPN, SVGIG (reference sequence). The CDR3 runs to 14 residues. The chain's CDR3 is CAWISRTGPVMPDF. In nucleotides, the CDR3 is TGTGCCTGGATAAGTAGGACAGGCCCTGTCATGCCGGACTTC.

The J gene is TRBJ2-5, the V gene TRBV27; tentative D call: TRBD1 (6 bases). Germline assignment: CDR1 MNHEY and CDR2 SMNVEV (reference sequence). Trimming left V 3 bases short and J 2 bases short, with 10 bases between. The CDR3 extends over 14 amino acids. The CDR3 nucleotides read TGTGCCAGCAGTTTCCACAGGGATCAAGAGACCCAGTACTTC. This encodes CASSFHRDQETQYF.

The chain is built from TRBV2 and TRBJ2-1, with a tentative D call TRBD2 (5 bases). Germline V gives CDR1 SNHLY, CDR2 FYNNEI. V lost 7 bases to trimming and J lost 1 base, with 17 bases between them. This CDR3 region has 16 residues. The DNA for the CDR3 is TGTGCCAGCATCGTTACCCCCCAGCGGTCCTACAATGAGCAGTTCTTC. Protein sequence: CASIVTPQRSYNEQFF.

V usage is TRBV13 and J usage is TRBJ1-1; D is uncertain. The CDR3 runs to 11 residues. Germline V lookup: CDR1 PRHDT, CDR2 FYEKMQ (reference sequence). With 5 bases removed from V and 11 bases from J, the gap between germline ends came to 12 bases. The chain's CDR3 is CASSTVSGAFF. The DNA for the CDR3 is TGTGCCAGCAGCACCGTTTCCGGGGCTTTCTTT.

The rearrangement uses TRBV13 and TRBJ2-1; D not certain. V was trimmed by 1 base and J by 9 bases, leaving 4 bases between them. The germline CDR1 and CDR2 sequences are PRHDT and FYEKMQ (reference sequence). The CDR3 is made up of 11 amino acids. CDR3 sequence reads: CASSLASEQFF. CDR3 nucleotides: TGTGCCAGCAGCTTAGCCTCTGAGCAGTTCTTC. Full variable domain (rest looked up from reference TRBV13 and TRBJ2-1): AAGVIQSPRHLIKEKRETATLKCYPIPRHDTVYWYQQGPGQDPQFLISFYEKMQSDKGSIPDRFSAQQFSDYHSELNMSSLELGDSALYFCASSLASEQFFGPGTRLTVL.

This rearrangement joins TRBV19 to TRBJ2-1, with TRBD2 matching 7 bases. The CDR3 totals 15 residues. Losses at the gene ends were 4 bases for V and 4 bases for J; bases not matched to a gene: 7. Germline assignment: CDR1 LNHDA and CDR2 SQIVND (reference sequence). The CDR3 loop reads CASSRGRAEYNEQFF. DNA of the CDR3: TGTGCCAGTAGTAGGGGGAGGGCCGAGTACAATGAGCAGTTCTTC.

The rearrangement joins TRBV5-1 to TRBJ1-1, with D possibly matching TRBD1 (6 bases). V lost 4 bases and J 5 bases, leaving 18 bases between the germline ends. In germline, CDR1 is SGHRS, CDR2 YFSETQ. The length of the CDR3 is 15 residues. Here the CDR3 reads CASSPNTGRGTEAFF. The CDR3 coding sequence is TGCGCCAGCAGCCCGAACACAGGGAGGGGGACTGAAGCTTTCTTT.

The chain employs TRBV7-9 and TRBJ2-7; weak D call: TRBD2 (5 bases). This CDR3 contains 14 residues. Germline loops: CDR1 SEHNR, CDR2 FQNEAQ (reference sequence). V was shortened by 4 bases and J by 3 bases, with 13 bases between the two germline ends. CDR3 loop: CASSSRRYNYEQYF. The CDR3, as DNA: TGTGCCAGCAGCTCCAGGAGGTACAACTACGAGCAGTACTTC. The whole variable domain, remainder taken from reference TRBV7-9 and TRBJ2-7, is DTGVSQNPRHKITKRGQNVTFRCDPISEHNRLYWYRQTLGQGPEFLTYFQNEAQLEKSRLLSDRFSAERPKGSFSTLEIQRTEQGDSAMYLCASSSRRYNYEQYFGPGTRLTVT.

V is TRBV7-2 and J is TRBJ1-2; perhaps TRBD1 as D (6 bases). Trimming stripped 5 bases from V and 3 bases from J, with 19 bases between. CDR3 size: 16 residues. Germline V gene data show CDR1 as SGHTA and CDR2 as FQGNSA. This chain's CDR3 is CASSPNAGALHYGYTF. Here the CDR3 DNA reads TGTGCCAGCAGCCCCAACGCAGGGGCCTTGCACTATGGCTACACCTTC.

The V and J genes are TRBV5-4 and TRBJ2-5, with D possibly matching TRBD1 (6 bases). CDR3 size: 14 residues. V lost 3 bases and J 2 bases, leaving 11 bases between the germline ends. Germline loops: CDR1 SGHNT, CDR2 YYREEE (reference sequence). In nucleotides, the CDR3 is TGTGCCAGCAGCTCGGGACAAATTCAAGAGACCCAGTACTTC. It is translated as CASSSGQIQETQYF.

As DNA, the CDR3 is TGTGCCAGCAGCCCTCGGGACAGCCTCTACGAGCAGTACTTC. It codes for CASSPRDSLYEQYF. The V call is TRBV7-6, the J call TRBJ2-7; 7 bases fit TRBD1. Trimming removed 5 bases from V and 3 bases from J; junction bases left unmatched: 7. The CDR3 runs 14 residues. Per germline, CDR1 SGHVS and CDR2 FNYEAQ. The variable domain in full, with the rest retrieved from reference TRBV7-6 and TRBJ2-7, is GAGVSQSPRYKVTKRGQDVALRCDPISGHVSLYWYRQALGQGPEFLTYFNYEAQQDKSGLPNDRFSAERPEGSISTLTIQRTEQRDSAMYRCASSPRDSLYEQYFGPGTRLTVT.

The CDR3 nucleotides read TGTGCCAGCAGCCCGCAAGCGGGAGGGAAAGGGGACGAGCAGTACTTC. Amino acid sequence: CASSPQAGGKGDEQYF. The V gene is TRBV9, the J gene TRBJ2-7; TRBD2 matches at 10 bases. This CDR3 is built from 16 residues. With 4 bases clipped from V and 5 bases from J, the junction kept 12 bases outside the gene matches. Germline CDR1 is SGDLS and CDR2 is YYNGEE.

The chain recombines TRBV5-1 with TRBJ1-2; TRBD1 matches at 7 bases. This CDR3 spans 17 amino acids. V trimming: 2 bases; J trimming: 0 bases; junction bases outside the gene matches: 10. CDR1 SGHRS and CDR2 YFSETQ come from the germline V gene. Here the CDR3 DNA reads TGCGCCAGCAGCTTAGGATGGGACAGTCCAGCTAACTATGGCTACACCTTC. Encoded protein: CASSLGWDSPANYGYTF.

This chain connects TRBV4-1 to TRBJ2-3; TRBD2 matches at 7 bases. J was trimmed by 3 bases and V by 3 bases; bases with no gene match: 3. CDR1 and CDR2 from the germline V gene are MGHRA and YSYEKL. The CDR3 loop spans 14 amino acids. Here the CDR3 reads CASSQASGTDTQYF. CDR3 DNA: TGCGCCAGCAGCCAGGCTAGCGGAACAGATACGCAGTATTTT.

This chain connects TRBV12-5 to TRBJ1-4, with 9 bases fitting TRBD1. Trimming at V came to 4 bases and at J to 3 bases, leaving 9 bases not matched to a gene. Looked up from germline, CDR1 is LGHNT and CDR2 is FRNRAP. The CDR3 length is 17 residues. CDR3 DNA: TGTGCTAGTGGTTCCGGGACAGGGAGTTTACCTAATGAAAAACTGTTTTTT. Protein: CASGSGTGSLPNEKLFF.

The chain has TRBV4-2 and TRBJ1-6; 8 bases line up with TRBD1. Germline V gene lookup returns CDR1 LGHNA and CDR2 YNFKEQ. The CDR3 consists of 18 residues. Germline trimming cut 2 bases from V and 8 bases from J; bases unmatched to any gene: 14. The CDR3 DNA reads TGTGCCAGCAGCCAAAATCTACCCGGGACAGGCGGTCATTCACCCCTCCACTTT. Encoded protein: CASSQNLPGTGGHSPLHF.

The rearrangement joins TRBV30 to TRBJ1-2, with no clear D. Germline CDR1 GTSNPN, CDR2 SVGIG (reference sequence). Trimming left V 0 bases short and J 5 bases short, with 16 bases between. The CDR3 consists of 15 residues. CDR3 coding DNA: TGTGCCTGGAGTGTATTAATCGGGTTCGGGTATGGCTACACCTTC. Its translation is CAWSVLIGFGYGYTF.

The chain carries TRBV4-3 and TRBJ2-6, with a weak D call TRBD2 (6 bases). Germline lookup yields CDR1 LGHNA and CDR2 YSLEER. The CDR3 loop spans 16 amino acids. Between the trimmed V and J ends, which lost 1 base and 2 bases, there was a span of 9 bases. The CDR3 DNA is TGCGCCAGCAGCCAAGGGGCGGGGACTGGGGCCAACGTCCTGACTTTC. This codes for CASSQGAGTGANVLTF.

V usage is TRBV18 and J usage is TRBJ1-5, with D perhaps TRBD1 (5 bases). The V and J ends lost 5 bases and 5 bases respectively, with 16 bases between them. This CDR3 is built from 15 residues. The germline V gene has CDR1 KGHSH and CDR2 LQKENI. This chain's CDR3 is CASSVQGRTDQPQHF. CDR3 sequence (DNA): TGTGCCAGCTCAGTGCAGGGTAGGACGGATCAGCCCCAGCATTTT.

The rearrangement links TRBV7-2 to TRBJ1-5; a possible D gene is TRBD1 (5 bases). Germline CDR1 reads SGHTA; CDR2 reads FQGNSA. There are 14 residues in the CDR3. With 1 base removed from V and 3 bases from J, the gap between germline ends came to 7 bases. CDR3 sequence: CASSLGQYNQPQHF. The CDR3 nucleotides are TGTGCCAGCAGCTTAGGACAGTACAATCAGCCCCAGCATTTT.